The next 8 T cell receptor beta chains were all read from a single sample in a study of TIL therapy for anti-PD-1-resistant metastatic lung cancer. Time point described: pre-treatment sample, taken before nivolumab and TIL therapy. This was the immunoSEQ v3 assay. Only in-frame clones appear in the TCRdb table, and some are missing; sequencing was by immunoSEQ multiplex PCR. The repertoire holds some 16,000 clones, with 74% as singletons. The sequencing used blood, collected at baseline. The receptors derive from a person aged 25 to 85 with non-small cell lung cancer.

J is TRBJ2-2 and V is TRBV14; tentative D call: TRBD1 (5 bases). The CDR3 is made up of 14 amino acids. CDR1 and CDR2 (germline): SGHDN, FVKESK. The V end was cut by 4 bases, the J end by 5 bases, with 11 bases between. This CDR3 reads CASSPGLGTGELFF. CDR3 nucleotides: TGTGCCAGCAGCCCAGGGTTGGGTACCGGGGAGCTGTTTTTT. Supplemented by reference TRBV14 and TRBJ2-2, the full variable domain reads EAGVTQFPSHSVIEKGQTVTLRCDPISGHDNLYWYRRVMGKEIKFLLHFVKESKQDESGMPNNRFLAERTGGTYSTLKVQPAELEDSGVYFCASSPGLGTGELFFGEGSRLTVL.

The V and J genes are TRBV7-9 and TRBJ1-6; D is undetermined. There are 12 residues in the CDR3. Germline CDR1 SEHNR, CDR2 FQNEAQ (reference sequence). The germline V and J ends were trimmed by 4 bases and 6 bases, with 4 bases remaining between them. CDR3: CASSWGNSPLHF. The DNA of the CDR3 is TGTGCCAGCAGCTGGGGTAATTCACCCCTCCACTTT.

This clone has only a few counts. The gene calls are TRBV6-1 and TRBJ1-1; the D is unclear. This CDR3 is built from 14 residues. Deletions cut 3 bases from V and 5 bases from J, with 13 bases between. Per the germline V gene, CDR1 is MNHNS and CDR2 is SASEGT. The CDR3 region is CASSEFDPGTEAFF. The CDR3 DNA sequence: TGTGCCAGCAGTGAGTTTGACCCCGGGACTGAAGCTTTCTTT.

The V gene is TRBV30, the J gene TRBJ2-3, with D perhaps matching TRBD2 (6 bases). CDR1 is GTSNPN, CDR2 SVGIG, per germline (reference sequence). The V end lost 0 bases, the J end lost 5 bases, and 15 bases lay between the germline ends. The CDR3 contains 15 residues. The CDR3 coding sequence is TGTGCCTGGAGTGTCCCCGCGGGGTTAGTAGATACGCAGTATTTT. Translation: CAWSVPAGLVDTQYF.

This clone was picked up one time. The chain couples TRBV6-4 to TRBJ2-1, with a possible D match to TRBD2 (7 bases). Trimming took off 2 bases at V and 0 bases at J, with 20 bases between the two ends. This CDR3 region has 19 residues. Germline CDR1 reads MRHNA; CDR2 reads SNTAGT. The CDR3 DNA reads TGTGCCAGCAGTGACAAGGGGAGGGGGACCTCTAGCTCCTACAATGAGCAGTTCTTC. This codes for CASSDKGRGTSSSYNEQFF.

The chain has TRBV19 and TRBJ1-5; D ambiguous. CDR3 length: 16 amino acids. Germline-derived CDR1 and CDR2 are LNHDA and SQIVND (reference sequence). V was pared by 3 bases and J by 0 bases, with 12 bases between. The CDR3 protein is CASSIALGYSNQPQHF. As DNA, the CDR3 is TGTGCCAGTAGTATCGCATTGGGGTATAGCAATCAGCCCCAGCATTTT.

This clone was recorded a few times. V gene TRBV2 combines with J gene TRBJ2-5; D possibly corresponds to TRBD2 (5 bases). Trimming took off 7 bases at V and 6 bases at J, with 9 bases between the two ends. The CDR3 covers 11 residues. CDR1 is SNHLY and CDR2 is FYNNEI in the germline V gene. The CDR3, as DNA: TGTGCCAGCAATGAGGGAAAGACCCAGTACTTC. It is translated as CASNEGKTQYF.

The V call is TRBV2, the J call TRBJ1-3; D gene uncertain. The CDR3 spans 14 residues. Germline-derived CDR1 and CDR2 are SNHLY and FYNNEI. Trimming pared 3 bases from V and 2 bases from J, leaving 8 bases between. The CDR3 coding sequence is TGTGCCAGCAGTGACAGGCGTACTGGAAACACCATATATTTT. This encodes CASSDRRTGNTIYF.